These 15 T cell receptor beta chains share one sample of origin, sequenced in a study of shared clonotypes between healthy human individuals. Generated by immunoSEQ multiplex PCR, the TCRdb table keeps only in-frame clones and is missing some. The sample consists of about 2,200,000 clones, just over 90% of them appearing once. Terminally differentiated effector memory CD45RA+ cells were excluded by CCR7 positive selection of CD45RO-negative cells. Sequences were obtained from naive CD8+ T cells from PBMCs. Source of these receptors: a young man in good health. Some clones in this sample may be carry-over from other donors' samples.

The V call is TRBV29-1, the J call TRBJ2-7, with D uncertain. V gave up 5 bases and J gave up 0 bases, with 8 bases separating them. CDR1 is SQVTM, CDR2 ANQGSEA, per germline. The CDR3 runs 12 residues. The chain's CDR3 is CSVRLTSYEQYF. The CDR3 DNA follows: TGCAGCGTTCGGCTAACCTCCTACGAGCAGTACTTC.

This chain uses TRBV11-3 with TRBJ2-7; a weak D match, TRBD2 (5 bases). Germline V gene data show CDR1 as SGHNT and CDR2 as YENEEA. V was shortened by 4 bases and J by 3 bases, with 10 bases between the two germline ends. The CDR3 runs to 13 residues. This CDR3 is CASSSTSFYEQYF. Written as DNA, the CDR3 is TGTGCCAGCAGCTCAACTAGTTTCTACGAGCAGTACTTC.

This chain links TRBV15 with TRBJ2-5, with D possibly being TRBD2 (5 bases). V was trimmed by 2 bases and J by 6 bases, leaving 13 bases between them. The germline CDR1 and CDR2 sequences are LNHNV and YYDKDF (reference sequence). This CDR3 comprises 14 residues. CDR3 nucleotide sequence: TGTGCCACCAGCAGACTCGGGGAAGGAAAGACCCAGTACTTC. Translating it yields CATSRLGEGKTQYF. The full variable domain, rest sourced from reference TRBV15 and TRBJ2-5, is DAMVIQNPRYQVTQFGKPVTLSCSQTLNHNVMYWYQQKSSQAPKLLFHYYDKDFNNEADTPDNFQSRRPNTSFCFLDIRSPGLGDTAMYLCATSRLGEGKTQYFGPGTRLLVL.

J is TRBJ2-5 and V is TRBV4-2; D call uncertain. The V end lost 0 bases, the J end lost 7 bases, and 15 bases lay between the germline ends. From germline, CDR1 is LGHNA and CDR2 YNFKEQ. CDR3 length: 15 amino acids. The CDR3 loop is CASSQDSVDLGTQYF. The CDR3 DNA reads as TGTGCCAGCAGCCAAGATAGTGTAGACCTGGGGACCCAGTACTTC.

V gene TRBV7-9 combines with J gene TRBJ2-7; 12 bases align to TRBD1. J was trimmed by 4 bases and V by 3 bases; bases with no gene match: 7. Looked up from germline, CDR1 is SEHNR and CDR2 is FQNEAQ (reference sequence). This CDR3 spans 16 amino acids. In nucleotides, the CDR3 is TGTGCCAGCAGCTTGGGGGGACAGGGGGCGGGATACGAGCAGTACTTC. Its translation: CASSLGGQGAGYEQYF.

The chain has TRBV6-6 and TRBJ2-7; D is possibly TRBD2 (5 bases). V dropped 6 bases and J dropped 5 bases, with 11 bases sitting between them. CDR3 length: 12 amino acids. Germline-derived CDR1 and CDR2 are MNHNY and SVGAGI (reference sequence). The CDR3 bases are TGTGCCAGCAGCACCATCGGGGACGAGCAGTACTTC. Translated: CASSTIGDEQYF.

Remarks on this clone: The missing conserved phenylalanine or tryptophan at the end of this CDR3 makes a read error likely. This chain links TRBV27 with TRBJ1-2; a possible D gene is TRBD1 (5 bases). This CDR3 spans 13 amino acids. From germline, CDR1 is MNHEY and CDR2 SMNVEV (reference sequence). The ends were cut back, 3 bases at V and 7 bases at J, with 12 bases in the middle. CDR3 sequence: CASSFQGFVGYTL. In DNA form, the CDR3 reads TGTGCCAGCAGTTTTCAGGGATTTGTTGGCTACACCTTA.

J is TRBJ2-2 and V is TRBV25-1; D is perhaps TRBD1 (8 bases). The CDR3 is 17 amino acids. The ends were cut back, 1 base at V and 4 bases at J, with 16 bases in the middle. The V gene's germline CDR1 is MGHDK and CDR2 SYGVNS. CDR3 sequence: CASSELMDREGTGELFF. CDR3 bases: TGTGCCAGCAGTGAATTGATGGACAGGGAGGGCACCGGGGAGCTGTTTTTT.

For the CDR3, the DNA is TGCGCCAGCAGCTGGGAAGGACAGGTGGGGGAGCCCCAGCATTTT. This codes for CASSWEGQVGEPQHF. The chain combines TRBV5-1 with TRBJ1-5; 7 nucleotides align to TRBD1. The germline CDR1 and CDR2 sequences are SGHRS and YFSETQ. V shed 3 bases, J shed 8 bases, and the junction held 11 bases outside the gene matches. The CDR3 is made up of 15 amino acids.

This chain joins TRBV7-9 and TRBJ2-1; D remains ambiguous. The CDR3 loop spans 13 amino acids. The V gene lost 6 bases and the J gene lost 2 bases, with 8 bases spanning the gap. CDR1 is SEHNR, CDR2 FQNEAQ, per germline (reference sequence). The CDR3 here is CASRTAPYNEQFF. The CDR3 DNA is TGTGCCAGCAGGACTGCTCCCTACAATGAGCAGTTCTTC.

A note on this clone: One junction end does not reproduce the germline sequence, and a read error may be involved. The chain carries TRBV7-2 and TRBJ1-1; the D is unclear. Germline loops: CDR1 SGHTA, CDR2 FQGNSA. The CDR3 has 9 residues. The DNA of the CDR3 is TGTGCCAGCAGCTTACTAGCCACCTTT. It encodes CASSLLATF.

This chain links TRBV4-1 with TRBJ2-1, with 7 bases fitting TRBD2. Losses at the gene ends were 0 bases for V and 3 bases for J; bases not matched to a gene: 2. Germline lookup yields CDR1 MGHRA and CDR2 YSYEKL. The CDR3 totals 15 residues. The CDR3 is CASSQDGGGYNEQFF. CDR3 in DNA: TGCGCCAGCAGCCAAGATGGGGGGGGCTACAATGAGCAGTTCTTC.

The rearrangement links TRBV27 to TRBJ2-4, with TRBD1 matching over 7 bases. CDR3 length: 14 residues. Germline V gene lookup returns CDR1 MNHEY and CDR2 SMNVEV (reference sequence). The trim removed 5 bases at V and 3 bases at J, leaving 4 bases unmatched. This CDR3 reads CASSPRDSKNIQYF. The DNA of the CDR3 is TGTGCCAGCAGTCCCCGGGACAGCAAAAACATTCAGTACTTC.

For this clone: Distinct nucleotide sequences in the sample also encode this CDR3. This sequence joins TRBV9 and TRBJ2-7; 14 nucleotides agree with TRBD2. The CDR3 runs to 17 residues. Losses at the gene ends were 0 bases for V and 0 bases for J; bases not matched to a gene: 2. Germline assignment: CDR1 SGDLS and CDR2 YYNGEE. The CDR3 DNA is TGTGCCAGCAGCGTAGGACTAGCGGGAGGGAGCTCCTACGAGCAGTACTTC. It is translated as CASSVGLAGGSSYEQYF.

This clone was seen a single time. The chain joins TRBV27 to TRBJ2-7; weak D call: TRBD1 (6 bases). Germline V gene sequence: CDR1 MNHEY, CDR2 SMNVEV (reference sequence). V gave up 6 bases and J gave up 6 bases, with 15 bases separating them. The CDR3 runs to 13 residues. Written as DNA, the CDR3 is TGTGCCAGCAGCGCGACAGGTTATATCGAGCAGTACTTC. Protein sequence: CASSATGYIEQYF.